This T cell receptor beta chain was recovered during a study of blood T cell repertoires in COVID-19. Study-wide background: Acute-phase and convalescent COVID-19 samples originated in the United States, Italy and Spain. PBMCs, B-cell-depleted T cells, or T cells provided the cDNA or gDNA that made up the material.

Original handling: Cell counts per sample came from amplifying reference gene primers. Sequencing was performed with immunoSEQ multiplex PCR; in TCRdb, only in-frame clones are kept and a portion is missing. That table furnishes V, J and clone size, whereas the DNA furnished D and trimming. This table holds roughly 100,000 clones, 75% to 90% found once. Germline V CDR1 and CDR2: LNHDA, SQIVND (reference sequence). V was pared by 7 bases and J by 6 bases, with 6 bases of the junction left unmatched. CDR3 length equals 14 residues. This receptor was identified in a human donor in a cohort sampled during active or convalescent COVID-19. Material for sequencing was peripheral blood. The chain links TRBV19 to TRBJ1-5; TRBD1 aligns across 10 bases. The CDR3 reads CASTDRGLGQPQHF. The CDR3 DNA sequence: TGTGCCAGTACAGACAGGGGGCTTGGTCAGCCCCAGCATTTT.